What follows are 21 T cell receptor beta chains derived from one specimen sequenced in a study of T cells in localized non-small cell lung cancer. Libraries were prepared by immunoSEQ multiplex PCR; TCRdb keeps only in-frame clonotypes and omits some of them. The data show around 50,000 clones, roughly 89% seen once. The sample was peripheral blood, taken before any cancer treatment. The source of these receptors is a woman aged 40-69 years with stage I lung adenocarcinoma.

This chain links TRBV5-8 with TRBJ2-3; D call uncertain. CDR1 and CDR2 from the germline V gene are SGHTS and YDEGEE. The CDR3 runs 16 residues. The V end lost 2 bases, the J end lost 2 bases, and 15 bases lay between the germline ends. The CDR3 DNA is TGTGCCAGCAGCTTTTTTCCCGGCGCCCCCACAGATACGCAGTATTTT. It yields the protein CASSFFPGAPTDTQYF.

V is TRBV5-1 and J is TRBJ2-1, with 9 bases identical to TRBD2. Germline CDR1 and CDR2: SGHRS and YFSETQ. Germline trimming cut 2 bases from V and 5 bases from J; bases unmatched to any gene: 5. The CDR3 spans 15 residues. The CDR3 here is CASSFSGGMHNEQFF. For the CDR3, the DNA is TGCGCCAGCAGCTTTAGCGGGGGAATGCACAATGAGCAGTTCTTC.

The J gene is TRBJ2-3, the V gene TRBV19, with TRBD2 matching 11 bases. V dropped 0 bases and J dropped 4; count of bases not matched to a gene: 6. The CDR3 extends over 17 amino acids. CDR1 LNHDA and CDR2 SQIVND come from the germline V gene (reference sequence). The CDR3 region is CASSIDISGGVPDTQYF. The CDR3 bases are TGTGCCAGTAGTATAGATATTAGCGGGGGGGTCCCAGATACGCAGTATTTT.

This clone occurred once. V and J are TRBV5-6 and TRBJ2-1; 9 bases are shared with TRBD1. The CDR3 spans 18 residues. Germline V gives CDR1 SGHDT, CDR2 YYEEEE. Trimming removed 3 bases from V and 7 bases from J; junction bases left unmatched: 17. The CDR3 loop is CASSSGRARDRGWNEQFF. The CDR3 nucleotides read TGTGCCAGCAGCTCGGGGCGGGCACGAGACAGGGGGTGGAATGAGCAGTTCTTC. The whole variable domain, filled in from reference TRBV5-6 and TRBJ2-1, reads DAGVTQSPTHLIKTRGQQVTLRCSPKSGHDTVSWYQQALGQGPQFIFQYYEEEERQRGNFPDRFSGHQFPNYSSELNVNALLLGDSALYLCASSSGRARDRGWNEQFFGPGTRLTVL.

This chain links TRBV10-3 with TRBJ1-1; maybe TRBD1 (6 bases). Trimming removed 10 bases at V and 4 bases at J, with 19 bases between. This CDR3 has 14 residues. CDR1 is ENHRY and CDR2 is SYGVKD in the germline V gene. CDR3 bases: TGTGCCACCAAGGAACAGGGCGATGGCACTGAAGCTTTCTTT. As protein: CATKEQGDGTEAFF.

The chain is built from TRBV6-5 and TRBJ1-6; D unclear. CDR3 size: 14 residues. V was cut by 5 bases and J by 8 bases, with 13 bases left in between. Germline CDR1 reads MNHEY; CDR2 reads SVGAGI. CDR3 in amino acids: CASSERSKDSPLHF. CDR3 DNA: TGTGCCAGCAGTGAAAGGTCGAAGGATTCACCCCTCCACTTT.

This rearrangement joins TRBV5-4 to TRBJ2-2; D remains unclear. Germline lookup yields CDR1 SGHNT and CDR2 YYREEE (reference sequence). V was clipped by 4 bases and J by 2 bases, with 12 bases between them. CDR3 length: 15 residues. CDR3: CASSQKPRNTGELFF. CDR3 nucleotide sequence: TGTGCCAGCAGCCAGAAACCCCGAAACACCGGGGAGCTGTTTTTT.

This clone appeared a few times. CDR3 residues: CASTVDGGVSGELFF. CDR3 nucleotides: TGTGCCAGCACCGTGGACGGGGGGGTTTCCGGGGAGCTGTTTTTT. The gene calls are TRBV6-1 and TRBJ2-2; 8 nucleotides match TRBD2. CDR3 length equals 15 residues. V was clipped by 7 bases and J by 6 bases; unmatched bases: 10. Per the germline V gene, CDR1 is MNHNS and CDR2 is SASEGT.

This rearrangement joins TRBV30 to TRBJ1-2, with D perhaps TRBD1 (5 bases). Germline V gene data show CDR1 as GTSNPN and CDR2 as SVGIG (reference sequence). V gave up 1 base and J gave up 5 bases, with 8 bases separating them. The CDR3 has 12 amino acids. Here the CDR3 DNA reads TGTGCCTGGAGTGGGGCAGGGTATGGCTACACCTTC. Its protein is CAWSGAGYGYTF. Based on the CDR3 plus reference TRBV30 and TRBJ1-2, the full variable domain is SQTIHQWPATLVQPVGSPLSLECTVEGTSNPNLYWYRQAAGRGLQLLFYSVGIGQISSEVPQNLSASRPQDRQFILSSKKLLLSDSGFYLCAWSGAGYGYTFGSGTRLTVV.

This chain connects TRBV7-9 to TRBJ1-2; 7 nucleotides align to TRBD1. CDR3 size: 14 residues. The germline gives CDR1 SEHNR, CDR2 FQNEAQ (reference sequence). The junction had 4 bases not matched to a gene; V was cut back by 4 bases and J by 2 bases. CDR3 residues: CASSWDSLNYGYTF. The CDR3 nucleotides read TGTGCCAGCAGCTGGGACAGCTTGAACTATGGCTACACCTTC.

This rearrangement joins TRBV5-8 to TRBJ2-7; no clear D gene. V was trimmed by 4 bases and J by 3 bases, leaving 14 bases between them. Germline CDR1 is SGHTS and CDR2 is YDEGEE. The CDR3 is made up of 14 amino acids. The CDR3: CASSLSSKNYEQYF. CDR3 coding DNA: TGTGCCAGCAGCCTGAGTTCAAAAAACTACGAGCAGTACTTC.

For this clone: At one end the junction does not follow the germline gene, possibly because of a read error. The V and J genes are TRBV7-7 and TRBJ2-5, with D possibly being TRBD1 (6 bases). This CDR3 comprises 18 residues. Germline loops: CDR1 SSHAT, CDR2 FNYEAQ (reference sequence). CDR3 sequence (DNA): TGTGCTAGCAGCTTAGGGGGTCCAGGGCCAGAGGAGCAAGAGACCCAGTACTTC. Amino acid sequence: CASSLGGPGPEEQETQYF.

This clone was observed once. The V and J genes are TRBV19 and TRBJ1-2; D call uncertain. The CDR3 covers 13 residues. Trimming took 5 bases from V and 0 from J, leaving 7 bases between them. Germline CDR1 LNHDA, CDR2 SQIVND (reference sequence). As DNA, the CDR3 is TGTGCCAGTAGTGTCAGTTCTAACTATGGCTACACCTTC. This translates into CASSVSSNYGYTF. The variable domain in full, completed from reference TRBV19 and TRBJ1-2, reads DGGITQSPKYLFRKEGQNVTLSCEQNLNHDAMYWYRQDPGQGLRLIYYSQIVNDFQKGDIAEGYSVSREKKESFPLTVTSAQKNPTAFYLCASSVSSNYGYTFGSGTRLTVV.

This clone was recorded only once. The chain employs TRBV2 and TRBJ1-2; no reliable D call. The germline gives CDR1 SNHLY, CDR2 FYNNEI. V lost 1 base to trimming and J lost 0 bases, with 9 bases between them. The CDR3 runs 15 residues. CDR3 protein: CASSEDGSANYGYTF. Here the CDR3 DNA reads TGTGCCAGCAGTGAAGACGGATCCGCTAACTATGGCTACACCTTC.

This chain links TRBV5-1 with TRBJ2-1; 9 nucleotides agree with TRBD2. This CDR3 has 15 amino acids. V shed 4 bases, J shed 6 bases, and the junction held 8 bases outside the gene matches. Germline V gene lookup returns CDR1 SGHRS and CDR2 YFSETQ. CDR3 protein: CASSALAGLFNEQFF. The CDR3 DNA follows: TGCGCCAGCAGCGCCCTAGCGGGGCTTTTCAATGAGCAGTTCTTC.

The chain is built from TRBV19 and TRBJ2-4; D may be TRBD1 (6 bases). Trimming took 4 bases from V and 3 from J, leaving 10 bases between them. The CDR3 runs 14 residues. Germline CDR1 reads LNHDA; CDR2 reads SQIVND (reference sequence). This CDR3 reads CASSRGRGKNIQYF. The CDR3 nucleotides are TGTGCCAGTAGTAGGGGGCGCGGCAAAAACATTCAGTACTTC.

The rearrangement joins TRBV5-1 to TRBJ2-2; D possibly corresponds to TRBD2 (6 bases). CDR1 SGHRS and CDR2 YFSETQ come from the germline V gene. CDR3 length equals 14 residues. V was cut by 3 bases and J by 4 bases, with 10 bases left in between. The CDR3 region is CASSSGVGTGELFF. The DNA of the CDR3 is TGCGCCAGCAGCTCGGGAGTGGGCACCGGGGAGCTGTTTTTT.

The rearrangement uses TRBV6-1 and TRBJ1-2, with D maybe TRBD1 (5 bases). V lost 4 bases to trimming and J lost 4 bases, with 7 bases between them. The CDR3 totals 12 residues. Looked up from germline, CDR1 is MNHNS and CDR2 is SASEGT. The CDR3 DNA follows: TGTGCCAGCAGTGTCGGGACCTATGGCTACACCTTC. Encoded protein: CASSVGTYGYTF.

The chain combines TRBV7-2 with TRBJ2-1; 10 bases match TRBD2. The CDR3 spans 16 residues. Looked up from germline, CDR1 is SGHTA and CDR2 is FQGNSA. Germline trimming cut 4 bases from V and 4 bases from J; bases unmatched to any gene: 7. CDR3 DNA sequence: TGTGCCAGCAGCTCGCAACTAGCGGGGTATTACAATGAGCAGTTCTTC. It specifies CASSSQLAGYYNEQFF.

The chain joins TRBV6-5 to TRBJ1-2; D uncertain. With 0 bases removed from V and 8 bases from J, the gap between germline ends came to 10 bases. The CDR3 extends over 13 amino acids. Germline assignment: CDR1 MNHEY and CDR2 SVGAGI. The CDR3 protein is CASSYSRGYGYTF. The CDR3 DNA reads TGTGCCAGCAGTTACTCAAGAGGCTACGGCTACACCTTC.

The chain couples TRBV6-6 to TRBJ1-4; no clear D gene. V was pared by 7 bases and J by 0 bases, with 6 bases between. CDR1 and CDR2 from the germline V gene are MNHNY and SVGAGI (reference sequence). The CDR3 runs to 13 residues. DNA for the CDR3: TGTGCCAGCACGGAGTCAACTAATGAAAAACTGTTTTTT. Encoded protein: CASTESTNEKLFF.